The next 26 T cell receptor beta chains were all read from a single sample in a study of T cells in Graves' hyperthyroidism and ophthalmopathy. The TCR beta CDR3 regions underwent amplification using RNA transcripts as the source. HTBI primers were the set used in a first-round RT-PCR of the TCR CDR3. From the multiplex PCR reads, TCRdb called clonotypes with MiXCR, one entry per CDR3 protein. The sample lists around 190,000 distinct CDR3 sequences; around 17% were seen once. The sequencing sample was made of blood. Every receptor here comes from a woman aged 50 to 65 with Graves' hyperthyroidism.

CDR3 loop: CASSLALTSGSIEQFF. Written as DNA, the CDR3 is TGTGCCAGCAGCTTAGCGTTAACTAGCGGGAGTATTGAGCAGTTCTTC. The chain uses TRBV7-2 and TRBJ2-1; 11 nucleotides agree with TRBD2. The J segment lost 9 bases and the V segment lost 0 bases, leaving 7 bases of the junction unmatched. In germline, CDR1 is SGHTA, CDR2 FQGNSA. This CDR3 has 16 amino acids.

In its sample, this clonotype was seen many times. This rearrangement joins TRBV24-1 to TRBJ2-1; D might be TRBD1 or TRBD2, each matching 6 bases. The CDR3 runs to 15 residues. The V end lost 7 bases, the J end lost 6 bases, and 18 bases lay between the germline ends. The germline V gene has CDR1 KGHDR and CDR2 SFDVKD. CDR3 region: CATSPGGTGTNEQFF. The CDR3 coding sequence is TGTGCCACCAGCCCCGGGGGAACAGGGACCAATGAGCAGTTCTTC.

This clonotype was picked up many times. The chain is built from TRBV28 and TRBJ1-2, with TRBD1 matching over 11 bases. The CDR3 runs 13 residues. Germline V gene lookup returns CDR1 MDHEN and CDR2 SYDVKM. The junction had 9 bases not matched to a gene; V was cut back by 8 bases and J by 10 bases. Here the CDR3 DNA reads TGTGCCAGCTGTACCGGGACAGGGGGTGACTACACCTTC. Residues: CASCTGTGGDYTF.

This clonotype was observed many times. This chain uses TRBV11-2 with TRBJ2-3; D is possibly TRBD2 (6 bases). V was cut by 5 bases and J by 1 base, with 13 bases left in between. The CDR3 covers 15 residues. CDR1 and CDR2 (germline): SGHAT, FQNNGV. As DNA, the CDR3 is TGTGCCAGCAGCCTCGCGGGACGCCGCACAGATACGCAGTATTTT. Protein: CASSLAGRRTDTQYF.

This clonotype has a count of ten or more. The CDR3 region has the DNA TGTGCTAGTGGTTTCCCAGTCCCAGACTCAAACACTGAAGCTTTCTTT. It encodes CASGFPVPDSNTEAFF. The genes are TRBV12-5 and TRBJ1-1; D not resolved. Germline V gene lookup returns CDR1 LGHNT and CDR2 FRNRAP. The CDR3 runs 16 residues. Trimming took off 3 bases at V and 2 bases at J, with 16 bases between the two ends.

This chain connects TRBV7-9 to TRBJ2-1, with 11 bases that match TRBD1. The germline V gene encodes CDR1 SEHNR and CDR2 FQNEAQ (reference sequence). The CDR3 sequence is 14 residues long. J was trimmed by 8 bases and V by 4 bases; bases with no gene match: 4. The CDR3 coding sequence is TGTGCCAGCAGCTCCGGGACAGGGGGTGATGAGCAGTTCTTC. Encoded protein: CASSSGTGGDEQFF.

The rearrangement joins TRBV19 to TRBJ2-3; 7 positions match TRBD1. After removal of 3 bases from V and 5 bases from J, the junction contained 5 bases not matched to a gene. The CDR3 consists of 14 residues. CDR1 and CDR2 (germline): LNHDA, SQIVND (reference sequence). The CDR3 loop is CASSIDRDQDTQYF. The DNA of the CDR3 is TGTGCCAGTAGTATCGACAGGGATCAAGATACGCAGTATTTT.

This chain uses TRBV20-1 with TRBJ1-1, with D possibly matching TRBD1 (5 bases). Germline V gene data show CDR1 as DFQATT and CDR2 as SNEGSKA (reference sequence). V shed 7 bases and J shed 6 bases, with 12 bases lying between them. This CDR3 contains 11 residues. CDR3: CSVPGTPEAFF. The CDR3 DNA sequence: TGCAGTGTTCCCGGGACTCCTGAAGCTTTCTTT.

At least ten counts were recorded for this clonotype. This chain connects TRBV12-3 or TRBV12-4 to TRBJ1-2; D is possibly TRBD1 (6 bases). Trimming took 6 bases from V and 5 from J, leaving 13 bases between them. This CDR3 region has 13 residues. CDR3 protein: CASSRRTAYGYTF. The DNA of the CDR3 is TGTGCCAGCAGCCGCAGGACAGCTTATGGCTACACCTTC.

The chain has TRBV28 and TRBJ1-1; TRBD1 is a possible D gene (5 bases). CDR3 length: 16 amino acids. The germline gives CDR1 MDHEN, CDR2 SYDVKM. V lost 2 bases, J lost 6 bases, and 19 bases lay in between. The CDR3: CASSLGGRPLVAEAFF. In DNA, the CDR3 is TGTGCCAGCAGTTTAGGGGGACGTCCCTTAGTCGCTGAAGCTTTCTTT.

The chain uses TRBV6-1 and TRBJ1-1; 7 bases fit TRBD1. This CDR3 region has 15 residues. J gave up 3 bases and V 5 bases, and 9 bases lay outside the gene matches. CDR1 and CDR2 (germline): MNHNS, SASEGT. DNA for the CDR3: TGTGCCAGCAGTACCCGGGACAGAATATACACTGAAGCTTTCTTT. Amino acids: CASSTRDRIYTEAFF.

The chain is built from TRBV28 and TRBJ2-2; TRBD2 agrees at 9 bases. Germline V gene lookup returns CDR1 MDHEN and CDR2 SYDVKM. V trimming: 1 base; J trimming: 5 bases; junction bases outside the gene matches: 5. The CDR3 runs 16 residues. The CDR3 DNA is TGTGCCAGCAGTTTATCCGGGAGCGGGAGGACCGGGGAGCTGTTTTTT. This encodes CASSLSGSGRTGELFF.

This clonotype has at least ten counts. J is TRBJ1-2 and V is TRBV27, with D unclear. Germline loops: CDR1 MNHEY, CDR2 SMNVEV (reference sequence). This CDR3 spans 14 amino acids. V lost 4 bases to trimming and J lost 5 bases, with 14 bases between them. The DNA for the CDR3 is TGTGCCAGCAGTTCCGCCGAAGGGAATTATGGCTACACCTTC. The encoded protein is CASSSAEGNYGYTF.

In its sample, this clonotype was seen a few times. V gene TRBV6-1 combines with J gene TRBJ1-1; D ambiguous. Looked up from germline, CDR1 is MNHNS and CDR2 is SASEGT. V was cut by 8 bases and J by 1 base, with 11 bases left in between. The CDR3 consists of 13 residues. The CDR3 region has the DNA TGTGCCAGCCAAATGACCGGGAACACTGAAGCTTTCTTT. It codes for CASQMTGNTEAFF.

Regarding this clonotype: A clone one base away is much larger, so this may be a read error. The DNA for the CDR3 is TGCAGCGTTGCCCGTGGGACTAGCCTCGAGCAGTTCTTC. Its protein product is CSVARGTSLEQFF. The genes are TRBV29-1 and TRBJ2-1, with 9 bases aligning to TRBD2. Germline CDR1 is SQVTM and CDR2 is ANQGSEA. There are 13 residues in the CDR3. The V segment lost 4 bases and the J segment 10 bases; nucleotides outside the gene matches: 8.

This clonotype was recorded once. This chain joins TRBV29-1 and TRBJ2-5; TRBD1 or TRBD2 may be the D gene (6 bases each). In germline, CDR1 is SQVTM, CDR2 ANQGSEA. Trimming left V 7 bases short and J 5 bases short, with 17 bases between. This CDR3 has 13 amino acids. The CDR3: CSALSSGAETQYF. The CDR3 DNA is TGCAGCGCCCTTTCGTCGGGGGCCGAGACCCAGTACTTC.

This clonotype has at least ten counts. This sequence joins TRBV6-1 and TRBJ1-1, with 9 bases fitting TRBD1. Germline assignment: CDR1 MNHNS and CDR2 SASEGT. CDR3 size: 12 residues. The V and J ends lost 0 bases and 11 bases, in that order; junction bases with no gene match: 1. Here the CDR3 reads CASSEADRGAFF. CDR3 in DNA: TGTGCCAGCAGTGAAGCCGACAGGGGGGCTTTCTTT.

This clonotype appeared many times. Here the CDR3 reads CASSPIAGYEQYF. The CDR3 nucleotides read TGTGCCAGCAGCCCCATAGCGGGATACGAGCAGTACTTC. The chain has TRBV11-3 and TRBJ2-7; 8 bases are a match to TRBD2. CDR3 length: 13 residues. Germline V CDR1 and CDR2: SGHNT, YENEEA. J gave up 4 bases and V 5 bases, and 4 bases lay outside the gene matches.

The rearrangement uses TRBV10-3 and TRBJ1-3, with unresolved D. The CDR3 loop spans 13 amino acids. The germline V gene has CDR1 ENHRY and CDR2 SYGVKD. V was pared by 6 bases and J by 8 bases, with 14 bases between. This chain's CDR3 is CAIRREPADTIYF. The CDR3 DNA is TGTGCCATCAGACGGGAGCCGGCCGACACCATATATTTT.

This clonotype was counted between two and nine times. The chain joins TRBV6-1 to TRBJ2-7, with TRBD2 identical over 11 bases. V gave up 2 bases and J gave up 4 bases; unmatched junction bases: 10. The germline V gene encodes CDR1 MNHNS and CDR2 SASEGT. The CDR3 has 17 amino acids. The CDR3 sequence: CASSEPYRLAGGYEQYF. The CDR3 region has the DNA TGTGCCAGCAGTGAACCTTACCGGCTAGCGGGAGGTTACGAGCAGTACTTC.

There are many counts of this clonotype. This rearrangement joins TRBV7-9 to TRBJ2-1, with 12 bases fitting TRBD2. Trimming at V came to 4 bases and at J to 3 bases, leaving 13 bases not matched to a gene. Germline assignment: CDR1 SEHNR and CDR2 FQNEAQ (reference sequence). CDR3 length: 19 amino acids. The CDR3 sequence: CASSSNPRLAGVDYNEQFF. As DNA, the CDR3 is TGTGCCAGCAGCTCCAATCCTCGACTAGCGGGAGTTGACTACAATGAGCAGTTCTTC.

The V and J genes are TRBV20-1 and TRBJ2-3; TRBD2 aligns across 11 bases. The germline CDR1 and CDR2 sequences are DFQATT and SNEGSKA (reference sequence). The CDR3 is made up of 18 amino acids. Trimming at V came to 1 base and at J to 6 bases, leaving 15 bases not matched to a gene. The CDR3 DNA reads as TGCAGTGCTAGAGTTATTAGCGGGAGGGCCCTCGGTACGGATACGCAGTATTTT. Translation: CSARVISGRALGTDTQYF.

The CDR3 spells CSATPPGASNQPQHF. The CDR3 region has the DNA TGCAGTGCTACCCCCCCAGGGGCTAGCAATCAGCCCCAGCATTTT. The chain joins TRBV20-1 to TRBJ1-5; D perhaps matches TRBD1 (6 bases). Trimming removed 4 bases at V and 0 bases at J, with 13 bases between. The CDR3 has 15 amino acids. The V gene's germline CDR1 is DFQATT and CDR2 SNEGSKA (reference sequence).

The J gene is TRBJ1-2, the V gene TRBV9; 8 bases map to TRBD1. Germline values: CDR1 SGDLS, CDR2 YYNGEE. This CDR3 is 16 amino acids long. V dropped 6 bases and J dropped 2; count of bases not matched to a gene: 12. The CDR3 sequence is CASTGGDRTGNYGYTF. The DNA of the CDR3 is TGTGCCAGCACCGGAGGGGACAGGACAGGGAACTATGGCTACACCTTC.

In this sample, this clonotype turned up many times. The J gene is TRBJ2-7, the V gene TRBV7-9; D is uncertain. Germline V gene lookup returns CDR1 SEHNR and CDR2 FQNEAQ (reference sequence). Trimming removed 5 bases at V and 1 base at J, with 12 bases between. This CDR3 is 14 amino acids long. CDR3 coding DNA: TGTGCCAGCAGCAAAGGACGACTTTCCTACGAGCAGTACTTC. This sequence encodes CASSKGRLSYEQYF.

This clonotype was recorded at least ten times. The V and J genes are TRBV27 and TRBJ2-1, with TRBD2 matching 11 bases. The germline CDR1 and CDR2 sequences are MNHEY and SMNVEV (reference sequence). The J segment lost 2 bases and the V segment lost 2 bases, leaving 2 bases of the junction unmatched. The CDR3 is 16 amino acids. CDR3 coding DNA: TGTGCCAGCAGTTTACCGACTAGCGGGACCTACAATGAGCAGTTCTTC. Its translation: CASSLPTSGTYNEQFF.